This record covers a single T cell receptor beta chain. Looked up from germline, CDR1 is SGHDT and CDR2 is YYEEEE. V lost 4 bases to trimming and J lost 0 bases; unmatched junction nucleotides: 10. CDR3 size: 18 residues. Sequencing used immunoSEQ multiplex PCR; TCRdb keeps in-frame clones, though not all of them. The sample yields some 150,000 clones, more than 70% seen once. The data were taken from a study of T cell responses to AZD1222 COVID-19 vaccine. The sequenced sample was peripheral blood, obtained on day 0 of AZD1222 vaccination. The receptor's source is an adult in good health. The J gene is TRBJ1-4, the V gene TRBV5-6, with 9 bases matching TRBD1. The CDR3 nucleotides are TGTGCCAGCAGCCCGACCCGGACAGGGGCGTCAACTAATGAAAAACTGTTTTTT. This sequence encodes CASSPTRTGASTNEKLFF.